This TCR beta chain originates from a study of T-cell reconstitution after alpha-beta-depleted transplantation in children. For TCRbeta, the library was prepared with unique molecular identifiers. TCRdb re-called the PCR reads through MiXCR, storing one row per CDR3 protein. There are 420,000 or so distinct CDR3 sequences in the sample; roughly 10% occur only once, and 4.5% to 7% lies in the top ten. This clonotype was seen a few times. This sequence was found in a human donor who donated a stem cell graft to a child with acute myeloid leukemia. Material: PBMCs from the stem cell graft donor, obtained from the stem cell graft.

The CDR3 here is CATSRDRAGVGNEQFF. CDR3 DNA: TGTGCCACCAGCAGAGATAGAGCGGGCGTCGGCAATGAGCAGTTCTTC. V usage is TRBV15 and J usage is TRBJ2-1; maybe TRBD2 (6 bases). There are 16 residues in the CDR3. V shed 0 bases and J shed 6 bases, with 15 bases lying between them. Germline CDR1 is LNHNV and CDR2 is YYDKDF (reference sequence).